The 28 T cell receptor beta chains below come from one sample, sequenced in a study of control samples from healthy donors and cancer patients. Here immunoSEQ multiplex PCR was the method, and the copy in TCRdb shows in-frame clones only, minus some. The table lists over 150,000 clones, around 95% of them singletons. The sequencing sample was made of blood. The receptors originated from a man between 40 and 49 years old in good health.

The CDR3 nucleotides are TGTGCCAGCAGGGCGGGACTAGCGGGGAACAATGAGCAGTTCTTC. Its protein is CASRAGLAGNNEQFF. J is TRBJ2-1 and V is TRBV6-5; TRBD2 matches at 13 bases. CDR1 is MNHEY, CDR2 SVGAGI, per germline. The V and J ends lost 6 bases and 5 bases, in that order; junction bases with no gene match: 4. The CDR3 is 15 residues long.

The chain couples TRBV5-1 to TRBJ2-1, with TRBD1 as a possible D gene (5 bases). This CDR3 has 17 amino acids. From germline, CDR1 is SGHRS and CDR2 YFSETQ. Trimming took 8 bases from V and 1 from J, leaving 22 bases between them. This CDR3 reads CARRMRNSGLSYNEQFF. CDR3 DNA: TGCGCCAGAAGAATGCGCAATTCAGGGTTATCCTACAATGAGCAGTTCTTC.

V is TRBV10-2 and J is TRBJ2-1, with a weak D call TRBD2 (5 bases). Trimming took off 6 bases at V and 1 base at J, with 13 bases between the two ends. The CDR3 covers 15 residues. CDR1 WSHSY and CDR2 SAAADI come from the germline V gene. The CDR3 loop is CASRRGGLSYNEQFF. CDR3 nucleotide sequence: TGCGCCAGCAGACGAGGCGGGCTATCCTACAATGAGCAGTTCTTC.

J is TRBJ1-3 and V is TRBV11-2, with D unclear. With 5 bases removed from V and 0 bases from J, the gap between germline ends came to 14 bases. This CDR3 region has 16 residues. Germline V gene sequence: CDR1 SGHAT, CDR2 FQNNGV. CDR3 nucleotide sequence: TGTGCCAGCAGCCCCCTCAGGCGCCACTCTGGAAACACCATATATTTT. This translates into CASSPLRRHSGNTIYF. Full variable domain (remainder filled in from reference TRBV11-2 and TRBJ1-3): EAGVAQSPRYKIIEKRQSVAFWCNPISGHATLYWYQQILGQGPKLLIQFQNNGVVDDSQLPKDRFSAERLKGVDSTLKIQPAKLEDSAVYLCASSPLRRHSGNTIYFGEGSWLTVV.

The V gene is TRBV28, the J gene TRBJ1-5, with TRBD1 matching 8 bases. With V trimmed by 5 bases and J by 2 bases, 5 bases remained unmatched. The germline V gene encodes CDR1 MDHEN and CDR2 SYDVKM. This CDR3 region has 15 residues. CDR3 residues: CASSMGQVGNQPQHF. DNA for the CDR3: TGTGCCAGCAGTATGGGACAGGTAGGCAATCAGCCCCAGCATTTT.

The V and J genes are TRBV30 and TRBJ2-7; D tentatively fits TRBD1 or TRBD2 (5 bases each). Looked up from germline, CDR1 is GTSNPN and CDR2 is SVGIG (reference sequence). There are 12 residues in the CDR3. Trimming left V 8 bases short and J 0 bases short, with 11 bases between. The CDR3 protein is CAGDRNSYEQYF. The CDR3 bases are TGTGCCGGGGACCGTAACTCCTACGAGCAGTACTTC.

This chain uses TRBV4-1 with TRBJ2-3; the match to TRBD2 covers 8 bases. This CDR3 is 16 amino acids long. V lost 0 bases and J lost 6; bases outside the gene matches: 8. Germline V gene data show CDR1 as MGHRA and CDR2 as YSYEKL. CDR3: CASSQDSGGTWDTQYF. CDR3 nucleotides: TGCGCCAGCAGCCAAGATTCGGGGGGGACATGGGATACGCAGTATTTT.

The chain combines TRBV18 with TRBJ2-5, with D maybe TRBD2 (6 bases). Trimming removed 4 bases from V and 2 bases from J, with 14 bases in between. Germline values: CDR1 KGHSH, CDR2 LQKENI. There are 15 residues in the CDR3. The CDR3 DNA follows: TGTGCCAGCTCACAGGGACTGGGAAATCAAGAGACCCAGTACTTC. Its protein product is CASSQGLGNQETQYF. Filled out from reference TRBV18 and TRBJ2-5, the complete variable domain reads NAGVMQNPRHLVRRRGQEARLRCSPMKGHSHVYWYRQLPEEGLKFMVYLQKENIIDESGMPKERFSAEFPKEGPSILRIQQVVRGDSAAYFCASSQGLGNQETQYFGPGTRLLVL.

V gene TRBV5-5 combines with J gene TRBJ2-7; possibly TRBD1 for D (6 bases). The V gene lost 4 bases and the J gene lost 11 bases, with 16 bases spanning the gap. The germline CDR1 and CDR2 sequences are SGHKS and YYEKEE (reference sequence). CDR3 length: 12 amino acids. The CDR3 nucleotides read TGTGCCAGCAGCGCGGACAGTACGTTGGAGTACTTC. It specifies CASSADSTLEYF.

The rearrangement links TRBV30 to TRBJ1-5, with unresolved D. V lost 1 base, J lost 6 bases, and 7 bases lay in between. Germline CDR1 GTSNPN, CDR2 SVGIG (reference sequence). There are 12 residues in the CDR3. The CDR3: CAWSGSGQPQHF. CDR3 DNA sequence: TGTGCCTGGAGTGGTAGCGGTCAGCCCCAGCATTTT.

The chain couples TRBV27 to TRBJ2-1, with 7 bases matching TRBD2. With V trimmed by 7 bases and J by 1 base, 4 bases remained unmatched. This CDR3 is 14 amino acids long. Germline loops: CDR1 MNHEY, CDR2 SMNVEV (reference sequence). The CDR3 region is CASTWGGSYNEQFF. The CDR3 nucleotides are TGTGCCAGCACCTGGGGGGGTTCCTACAATGAGCAGTTCTTC.

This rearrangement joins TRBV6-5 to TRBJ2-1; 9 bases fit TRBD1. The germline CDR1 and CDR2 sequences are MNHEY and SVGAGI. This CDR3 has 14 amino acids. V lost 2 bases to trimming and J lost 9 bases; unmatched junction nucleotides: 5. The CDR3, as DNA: TGTGCCAGCAGTTACGGGGGACAGGGCATTGAGCAGTTCTTC. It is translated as CASSYGGQGIEQFF.

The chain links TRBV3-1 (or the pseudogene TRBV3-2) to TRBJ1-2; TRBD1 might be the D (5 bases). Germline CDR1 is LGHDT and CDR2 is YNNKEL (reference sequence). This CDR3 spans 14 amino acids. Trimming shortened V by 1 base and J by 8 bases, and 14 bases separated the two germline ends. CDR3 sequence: CASSQGTGLRGYTF. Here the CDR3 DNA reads TGTGCCAGCAGCCAAGGGACGGGGCTTAGAGGCTACACCTTC.

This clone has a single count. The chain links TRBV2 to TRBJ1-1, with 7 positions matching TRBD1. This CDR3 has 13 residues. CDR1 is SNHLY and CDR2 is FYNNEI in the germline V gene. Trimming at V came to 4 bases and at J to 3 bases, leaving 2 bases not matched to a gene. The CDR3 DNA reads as TGTGCCAGCAGTGCACAGGGGTACACTGAAGCTTTCTTT. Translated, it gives CASSAQGYTEAFF.

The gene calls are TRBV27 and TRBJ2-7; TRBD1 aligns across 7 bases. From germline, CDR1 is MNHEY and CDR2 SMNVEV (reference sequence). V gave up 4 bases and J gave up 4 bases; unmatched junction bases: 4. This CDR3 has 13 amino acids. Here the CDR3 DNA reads TGTGCCAGCAGTTGGGGACAGCTTTACGAGCAGTACTTC. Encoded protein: CASSWGQLYEQYF.

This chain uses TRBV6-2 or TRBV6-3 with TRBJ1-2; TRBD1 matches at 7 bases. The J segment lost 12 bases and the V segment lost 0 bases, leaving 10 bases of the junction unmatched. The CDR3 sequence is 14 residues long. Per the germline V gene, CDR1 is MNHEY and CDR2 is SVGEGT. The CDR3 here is CASSYSISRTGHTF. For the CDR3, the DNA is TGTGCCAGCAGTTACTCGATATCTCGGACAGGACACACCTTC.

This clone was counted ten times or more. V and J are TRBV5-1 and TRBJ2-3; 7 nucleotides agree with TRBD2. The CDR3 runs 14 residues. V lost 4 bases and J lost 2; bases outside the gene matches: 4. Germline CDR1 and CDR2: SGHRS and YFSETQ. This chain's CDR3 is CASSPGTNTDTQYF. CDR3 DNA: TGCGCCAGCAGCCCCGGGACTAACACAGATACGCAGTATTTT.

CDR3 region: CASSLEVHNEQFF. The CDR3 DNA reads as TGTGCCAGCAGCTTGGAGGTACACAATGAGCAGTTCTTC. This chain links TRBV5-4 with TRBJ2-1; D is ambiguous. Germline V CDR1 and CDR2: SGHNT, YYREEE (reference sequence). This CDR3 region has 13 residues. Trimming left V 0 bases short and J 5 bases short, with 6 bases between. Full variable domain (remainder filled in from reference TRBV5-4 and TRBJ2-1): ETGVTQSPTHLIKTRGQQVTLRCSSQSGHNTVSWYQQALGQGPQFIFQYYREEENGRGNFPPRFSGLQFPNYSSELNVNALELDDSALYLCASSLEVHNEQFFGPGTRLTVL.

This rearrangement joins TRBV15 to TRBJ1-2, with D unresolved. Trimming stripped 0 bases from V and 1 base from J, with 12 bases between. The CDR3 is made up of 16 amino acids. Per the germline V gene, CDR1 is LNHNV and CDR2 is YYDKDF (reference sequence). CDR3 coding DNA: TGTGCCACCAGCAGAGATACGAGGGCCGGTAACTATGGCTACACCTTC. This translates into CATSRDTRAGNYGYTF.

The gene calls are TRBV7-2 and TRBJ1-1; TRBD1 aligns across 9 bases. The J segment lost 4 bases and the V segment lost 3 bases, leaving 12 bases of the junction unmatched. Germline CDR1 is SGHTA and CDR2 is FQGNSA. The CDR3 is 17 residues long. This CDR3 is CASSLSGQGYWSTEAFF. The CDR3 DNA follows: TGTGCCAGCAGCTTGTCGGGACAGGGCTATTGGAGCACTGAAGCTTTCTTT. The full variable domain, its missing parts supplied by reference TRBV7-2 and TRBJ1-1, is GAGVSQSPSNKVTEKGKDVELRCDPISGHTALYWYRQSLGQGLEFLIYFQGNSAPDKSGLPSDRFSAERTGGSVSTLTIQRTQQEDSAVYLCASSLSGQGYWSTEAFFGQGTRLTVV.

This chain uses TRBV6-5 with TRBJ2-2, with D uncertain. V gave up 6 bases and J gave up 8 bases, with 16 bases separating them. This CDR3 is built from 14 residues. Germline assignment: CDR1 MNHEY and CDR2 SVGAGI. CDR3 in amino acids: CASRRDGPQGELFF. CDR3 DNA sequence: TGTGCCAGCAGACGCGACGGCCCCCAAGGGGAGCTGTTTTTT.

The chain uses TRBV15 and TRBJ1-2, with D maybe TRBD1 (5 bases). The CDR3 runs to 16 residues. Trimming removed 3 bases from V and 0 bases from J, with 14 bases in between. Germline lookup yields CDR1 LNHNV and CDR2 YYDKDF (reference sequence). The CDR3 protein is CATSRGGAVPNYGYTF. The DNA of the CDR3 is TGTGCCACCAGCAGGGGTGGGGCAGTCCCTAACTATGGCTACACCTTC.

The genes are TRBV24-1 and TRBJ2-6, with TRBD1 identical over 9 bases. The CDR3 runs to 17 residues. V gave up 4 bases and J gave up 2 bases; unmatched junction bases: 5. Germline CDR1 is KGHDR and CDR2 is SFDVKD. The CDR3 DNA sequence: TGTGCCACCAGTGACCCGAGACAGGGGGCTGGGGCCAACGTCCTGACTTTC. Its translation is CATSDPRQGAGANVLTF.

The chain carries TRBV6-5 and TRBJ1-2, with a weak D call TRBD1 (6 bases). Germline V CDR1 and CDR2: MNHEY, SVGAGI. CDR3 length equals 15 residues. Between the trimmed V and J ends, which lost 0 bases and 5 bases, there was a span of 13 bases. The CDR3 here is CASSYSADSTYGYTF. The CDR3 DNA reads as TGTGCCAGCAGTTACTCCGCGGACAGTACATATGGCTACACCTTC.

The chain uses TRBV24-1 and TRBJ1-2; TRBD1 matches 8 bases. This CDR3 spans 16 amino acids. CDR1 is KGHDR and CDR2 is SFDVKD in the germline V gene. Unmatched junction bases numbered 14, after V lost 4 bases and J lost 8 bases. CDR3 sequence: CATSDSTGQGMRGYTF. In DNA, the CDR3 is TGTGCCACCAGTGACTCCACCGGACAGGGAATGAGGGGCTACACCTTC.

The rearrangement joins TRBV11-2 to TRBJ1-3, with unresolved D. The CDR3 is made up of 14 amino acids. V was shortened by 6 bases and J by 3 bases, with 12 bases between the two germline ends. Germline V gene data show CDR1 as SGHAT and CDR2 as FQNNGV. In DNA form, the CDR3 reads TGTGCCAGCAGACCTAGCCCGCGTGGAAACACCATATATTTT. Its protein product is CASRPSPRGNTIYF.

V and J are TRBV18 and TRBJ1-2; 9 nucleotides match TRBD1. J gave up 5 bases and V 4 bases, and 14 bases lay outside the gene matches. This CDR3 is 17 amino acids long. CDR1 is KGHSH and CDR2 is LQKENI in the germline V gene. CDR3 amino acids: CASSLYASEDRGYGYTF. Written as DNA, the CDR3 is TGTGCCAGCTCACTCTATGCGTCTGAGGACAGGGGTTATGGCTACACCTTC.

The CDR3 DNA reads as TGTGCCAGCAGTGAAAGGGGTTGGGACACTGAAGCTTTCTTT. Encoded protein: CASSERGWDTEAFF. The V gene is TRBV6-4, the J gene TRBJ1-1, with a weak D call TRBD1 (5 bases). The germline gives CDR1 MRHNA, CDR2 SNTAGT. Trimming took 3 bases from V and 3 from J, leaving 11 bases between them. This CDR3 spans 14 amino acids.